The clone carrying this TCR beta chain was seen at least ten times. Its target is not known. This sample is drawn from a study of regulatory T cells in long-lasting Graves disease. Whole-study findings and limits: The study examined only peripheral blood, not thyroid tissue. Patients with persistent disease shared 2,700 or so public clonotypes, outpacing the approximately 920 shared by new patients.

Sample time point: newly diagnosed GD, antithyroid drugs for less than 3 months. Isolated PBMC RNA provided the starting material for the TCR library. Germline lookup yields CDR1 KGHDR and CDR2 SFDVKD. The junction had 13 bases not matched to a gene; V was cut back by 3 bases and J by 2 bases. The length of the CDR3 is 18 residues. In building TCR beta libraries, iRepertoire HTBI primers were used together with Arm-PCR of CDR3 regions. From the multiplex PCR reads, TCRdb called clonotypes with MiXCR, one entry per CDR3 protein. The sample includes around 250,000 distinct CDR3 sequences, approximately 18% of them seen just once. The sample was also linked to a second study, of T cells in Graves' hyperthyroidism and ophthalmopathy. That source reports: Calling Graves' hyperthyroidism stable meant ophthalmopathy did not progress within 18 months. Ophthalmopathy onset followed model prediction by a median around 6.6 months.

The chain recombines TRBV24-1 with TRBJ2-3, with 7 bases fitting TRBD1. This clonotype was sampled from a woman in her 30s with Graves disease. Sequenced here: peripheral blood mononuclear cells (PBMCs), sampled at new diagnosis, from a patient treated with antithyroid drugs. This CDR3 reads CATSDPKTDRTDTDTQYF. The CDR3 DNA reads TGTGCCACCAGTGATCCTAAGACGGACAGGACAGACACAGATACGCAGTATTTT.